This TCR beta chain was found in a study of blood T cells in healthy people across ages. The donors, aged roughly 6 to 100, were healthy Caucasians from Russia. Total RNA amounts of at least 6 micrograms were extracted per sample. Details on this clonotype: Its antigen is unknown.

The CDR3 runs to 13 residues. Germline V CDR1 and CDR2: SQVTM, ANQGSEA. Losses at the gene ends were 7 bases for V and 3 bases for J; bases not matched to a gene: 5. Alongside a J-beta primer mix, a sample-barcoded 5' primer served in a second PCR lasting about 7 to 11 cycles. TCRdb fed the 5' RACE reads into MiXCR, producing one record per CDR3 protein. The top ten clones hold 25% to 35% of a sample with about 780,000 distinct CDR3 sequences, around 68% of them seen once. Study results and limitations: Strong correlation linked observed beta diversity and percent naive T cells. Fewer expanded clones and more diversity marked long-lived versus aged donors.

The TCR sequence derives from a man aged 25 to 45 in good health. The V gene is TRBV29-1, the J gene TRBJ2-7, with 11 bases matching TRBD2. The sample consisted of blood. The CDR3 nucleotides read TGCAGCGGCACTAGCGGGGGAAGCTACGAGCAGTACTTC. Its protein product is CSGTSGGSYEQYF.